This TCR beta chain was documented in a study of cytomegalovirus exposure and HLA in healthy donors. Study-level background: The same platform as the 500 to 700 first-cohort repertoires was used for the 90 to 150 validation repertoires, a later analysis reported.

TCRdb's table, derived via immunoSEQ multiplex PCR, lists solely in-frame clones and lacks some. The sample lists 65,000 to 80,000 clones; approximately 93% were seen once. Study findings and constraints: The classifier was said to identify cytomegalovirus status with high specificity and sensitivity. Generally TCR sequences proved uncommon, though certain public TCRs appeared in numerous donors. The study designated 164 TCR beta chains cytomegalovirus-associated.

For this clone: Antigen: not known.

V dropped 2 bases and J dropped 0; count of bases not matched to a gene: 14. Per germline, CDR1 LNHDA and CDR2 SQIVND (reference sequence). The CDR3 spans 21 residues. Sequences were obtained from PBMCs. This sequence originates from a woman aged 18-29 years in good health and CMV-seronegative. The rearrangement joins TRBV19 to TRBJ2-4; 12 bases fit TRBD2. The CDR3 nucleotides are TGTGCCAGTAGTATAACCCTAGCGGGAGGGCGGGGTTTTCTAGCCAAAAACATTCAGTACTTC. As protein: CASSITLAGGRGFLAKNIQYF. The full variable domain, with the rest looked up from reference TRBV19 and TRBJ2-4, is DGGITQSPKYLFRKEGQNVTLSCEQNLNHDAMYWYRQDPGQGLRLIYYSQIVNDFQKGDIAEGYSVSREKKESFPLTVTSAQKNPTAFYLCASSITLAGGRGFLAKNIQYFGAGTRLSVL.